This T cell receptor (beta chain) is from a study of spatial heterogeneity in lung cancer. Points from the study as a whole: Counts of expanded intratumoral alpha and beta TCRs tracked tumor mutation counts.

V was pared by 3 bases and J by 4 bases, with 5 bases of the junction left unmatched. The CDR3 sequence is 14 residues long. Per the germline V gene, CDR1 is GTSNPN and CDR2 is SVGIG (reference sequence). By sample share, this clonotype is medium-sized. Its antigen is still unknown. This beta chain is an unintended read in a library built for alpha chains; its size means little. Using its own MiXCR run on the 5' RACE reads, TCRdb lists one record per CDR3 protein. This sample has 3,600 or so distinct CDR3 sequences, with 6.9% found just once. Documented time point: sample taken at primary tumor resection.

The rearrangement joins TRBV30 to TRBJ2-1, with TRBD2 identical over 8 bases. The TCR originated in a male donor with early-stage non-small cell lung cancer. Here the sequenced sample was lung tumor tissue, taken at surgery. CDR3 sequence: CAWRTSGDYNEQFF. The CDR3 DNA sequence: TGTGCCTGGAGAACTAGCGGAGATTACAATGAGCAGTTCTTC.